These 3 T cell receptor beta chains share one sample of origin, sequenced in a study of T cell repertoires in cytomegalovirus infection. TCRdb reprocessed the reads via MiXCR and lists one record per CDR3 protein. The repertoire holds about 240,000 distinct CDR3 sequences, with roughly 12% as singletons. Sequenced input: PBMCs. The receptors were gathered from a human donor in good health (CMV status not recorded). Some clones in this sample may be carry-over from other donors' samples.

This clonotype was seen repeatedly, ten times or more. The chain links TRBV12-3 or TRBV12-4 to TRBJ2-7; 11 positions match TRBD2. V was pared by 7 bases and J by 0 bases, with 2 bases of the junction left unmatched. This CDR3 region has 14 residues. The CDR3 sequence: CASKLAGDSYEQYF. The CDR3 DNA reads as TGTGCCAGCAAACTAGCGGGGGACTCCTACGAGCAGTACTTC.

The table lists this clonotype with many counts. The chain uses TRBV7-3 and TRBJ2-2, with 11 nucleotides matching TRBD2. V shed 5 bases, J shed 1 base, and the junction held 3 bases outside the gene matches. The CDR3 loop spans 16 amino acids. Germline CDR1 and CDR2: SGHTA and FQGTGA. The CDR3 DNA reads as TGTGCCAGCAGCCGGGGGACTAGCGGGAACACCGGGGAGCTGTTTTTT. This encodes CASSRGTSGNTGELFF.

This clonotype was seen repeatedly, ten times or more. The DNA of the CDR3 is TGTGCCAGCAAAGTGGCGAGCACACCCAGTGGCTACACCTTC. It is translated as CASKVASTPSGYTF. The chain uses TRBV27 and TRBJ1-2; no definite D call. Trimming shortened V by 7 bases and J by 7 bases, and 19 bases separated the two germline ends. The CDR3 runs to 14 residues. Germline V lookup: CDR1 MNHEY, CDR2 SMNVEV (reference sequence).